One and the same sample provided the 6 T cell receptor beta chains below, sequenced in a study of blood T cells in healthy people across ages. Using a J-beta primer mix together with a sample-barcoded 5' primer, a second PCR was run for roughly 7 to 12 cycles. Via MiXCR, TCRdb re-called the 5' RACE reads, giving one row per CDR3 protein. In the table there are 700,000 or so distinct CDR3 sequences, around two fifths of which are singletons. The material sequenced was blood. The source is a man older than 75 in good health.

The chain joins TRBV21-1 to TRBJ2-5; the table gives TRBD2 as D, unverified against the DNA. Near its end, the DNA agrees better with TRBJ2-7, so the J call may be wrong. TRBV21-1 is a pseudogene. The CDR3 has 15 amino acids. CDR3 nucleotide sequence: TGTGCCAGCAGCACCCGACTAGCGGGAGTCCGCGAGCAGTACTTC. Protein sequence: CASSTRLAGVREQYF.

This chain uses TRBV3-1 with TRBJ1-5; unclear D gene. With 0 bases removed from V and 9 bases from J, the gap between germline ends came to 15 bases. The CDR3 runs to 15 residues. Germline-derived CDR1 and CDR2 are LGHDT and YNNKEL (reference sequence). The CDR3 here is CASSQDSGRNAPQHF. The CDR3 DNA reads as TGTGCCAGCAGCCAAGATTCAGGTCGGAACGCGCCCCAGCATTTT.

In this sample, this clonotype turned up a few times. V is TRBV3-1 and J is TRBJ2-7; no firm D call. The J call may be incorrect, as the DNA end agrees better with TRBJ2-5. This CDR3 has 12 amino acids. Looked up from germline, CDR1 is LGHDT and CDR2 is YNNKEL (reference sequence). CDR3 in amino acids: CASSQERWTQYF. In DNA, the CDR3 is TGTGCCAGCAGCCAAGAGAGGTGGACCCAGTACTTC.

The chain carries TRBV6-2 or TRBV6-3 and TRBJ2-4; D might be TRBD2 (6 bases). With 4 bases removed from V and 13 bases from J, the gap between germline ends came to 23 bases. Germline CDR1 reads MNHEY; CDR2 reads SVGEGT. CDR3 length: 15 amino acids. The CDR3, as DNA: TGTGCCAGCAGTTCGCCGGGAGCACTTAGGGATGAGCAGTACTTC. Protein: CASSSPGALRDEQYF.

The genes are TRBV7-9 and TRBJ1-1, with TRBD1 matching over 7 bases. CDR3 length: 13 amino acids. Germline assignment: CDR1 SEHNR and CDR2 FQNEAQ (reference sequence). The J segment lost 5 bases and the V segment lost 2 bases, leaving 2 bases of the junction unmatched. CDR3 region: CASSLKGATEAFF. The CDR3 DNA reads TGTGCCAGCAGCTTAAAGGGGGCGACTGAAGCTTTCTTT.

The rearrangement joins TRBV28 to TRBJ1-1; 8 bases align to TRBD1. V lost 5 bases and J lost 6; bases outside the gene matches: 8. The CDR3 runs to 14 residues. Per the germline V gene, CDR1 is MDHEN and CDR2 is SYDVKM. CDR3 sequence reads: CASSTGGGFAEAFF. In DNA form, the CDR3 reads TGTGCCAGCAGTACAGGGGGAGGCTTTGCTGAAGCTTTCTTT.